This T cell receptor (beta chain) was identified in a study of CD8 T cells in ankylosing spondylitis (TCRdb year 2017). With respect to the entire study: The study set out to find disease-linked TCR variants by profiling T cell receptor beta repertoires in ankylosing spondylitis patients and healthy donors. In total, the full study cohort was made up of 85 to 140 healthy donors and about two dozen ankylosing spondylitis patients. Peripheral blood was sampled, and synovial fluid was additionally collected from ankylosing spondylitis patients. What the work shows at the level of the full study, not this receptor alone: Some motif variants had previously been reported in the synovial fluid and blood of reactive arthritis patients, which suggests shared mechanisms of disease initiation. The disease-linked clones showed a CD8+ phenotype and occurred at relatively low frequencies in peripheral blood. A TCR beta motif of 7 or 8 highly homologous amino acid variants appeared characteristic of blood from ankylosing spondylitis patients. The disease-linked clones were reported to be significantly enriched in matched synovial fluid samples from ankylosing spondylitis patients.

This clonotype was seen more than once but under ten times. Its antigen is unknown. The junction differs from germline at one of its ends, possibly a read error. The germline V gene (reference sequence) supplies CDR1 SSHAT and CDR2 FNYEAQ. Counted from cysteine to phenylalanine, this CDR3 has 16 amino acids. The read is trimmed to its CDR3 DNA, 48 bases read in frame from base 1. The instrument given in TCRdb is Illumina HiSeq 2500. Quantitative 5'-RACE with molecular barcodes was used to prepare TCR beta libraries. Under the source paper's analysis protocol: A new computational method, built on a probabilistic model of VDJ rearrangement, was used to identify disease-linked TCR variants. The public reads were reanalyzed by TCRdb: fastp trimming at Q25, MiXCR alignment, in-frame beta chains only. All rows with the same CDR3 protein become a single entry with the most common DNA and genes. TCRdb's processing, not the authors', yielded these V and J calls. In this sample the table shows a few hundred thousand distinct CDR3 sequences, around 7.9% of which occur a single time. The leading ten clones occupy around 14% of the sample.

The sequence derives from a male donor with ankylosing spondylitis. The sample consisted of blood, either unsorted or a sorted T cell fraction (not recorded which). The rearranged segments are TRBV7-7 and TRBJ2-2, with 9 junctional bases fitting TRBD2. For the CDR3, the sequence is CASSVGTSYNTGELFF. The sequenced DNA is TGTGCTAGCAGCGTCGGGACTAGCTATAACACCGGGGAGCTGTTTTTT.